This TCR beta chain was retrieved from a study of shared clonotypes between healthy human individuals (dated by TCRdb to about 2020). With regard to the full study: The cohort included three men and two women between 18 and 49 years of age. To increase sequencing depth and limit assay-specific biases, different laboratories used diverse techniques to prepare libraries and sequence TCR repertoires. To estimate repertoire size and how much clonotype sharing occurs between individuals, the study deeply sequenced the blood TCR repertoires of several healthy adults. For each donor, CD4 naive and CD4 memory were each given three plates, CD8 naive was given two plates, and CD8 memory was given one plate. Each donor's leukapheresis produced roughly between roughly 0.85 and 9 billion PBMCs.

The study at large found these results: Compared with non-shared clonotypes, the clonotypes found in all four sorted-subset donors had higher generation probabilities. Naive subsets generally had larger estimated clonotype richness than memory subsets. Pairwise subsampling indicated that sequencing depth was expected to affect the degree of clonotype sharing among donors. Only blood was sampled, and tissue TCR repertoires likely differ from those in blood. Across several donors, approximately 5% of naive CD4, approximately 3.6% of naive CD8, 2% to 2.5% of memory CD4, and about 0.4% of memory CD8 clonotypes were shared. Because the study included only a small number of donors, the genetic and exposure-history diversity represented was limited. Incomplete sequencing was indicated by rarefaction of sorted-subset datasets, despite the large sequencing depth.

Relative to germline, V is 10 bases shorter and J is 2 bases shorter, with 12 bases between their ends. From its cysteine to its phenylalanine, the CDR3 spans 12 amino acids. Solely the CDR3 DNA is kept, with 36 bases framed from the first base. The germline V gene provides CDR1 SNHLY and CDR2 FYNNEI. Healthy HIV-negative adults with no recently reported acute infections or vaccinations were included as donors. Every donor was a Caucasian adult residing in Nashville, Tennessee, USA. CD4+ T cells were enriched through magnetic negative selection, after which naive cells were positively selected on CD45RA and the remaining negative fraction served as the memory subset. Blood was obtained by leukapheresis, after which PBMCs were separated by Ficoll-Histopaque density gradient centrifugation and cryopreserved in liquid nitrogen vapor phase. Analytical flow cytometry was used to check the purity and quantity of every magnetically sorted T cell population. Genomic DNA was isolated from each sorted fraction and quantified by UV absorbance on a Nanodrop 2000c.

TCR CDR3 regions were amplified from genomic DNA by multiplex PCR using the deep immunoSEQ assay. For each cell subset, the extracted genomic DNA was distributed evenly across all wells of several immunoSEQ 96-well plates, and each plate served as one replicate. Each replicate PCR for sorted subsets received roughly 0.2 ug genomic DNA, equal to tens of thousands of T cell genomes. Purified libraries were measured with a Qubit 3.0 fluorometer, size-checked on a Bioanalyzer 2100, and measured again with the KAPA Library Quantification kit. Each immunoSEQ 96-well plate was sequenced on its own single-read 150-cycle Illumina NextSeq 550 flow cell. The source study handled its data this way. Because only junctional sequences without quality scores were contained in the immunoSEQ output, filtering matching that applied to full-length reads could not be performed. Sequences were annotated with PyIR, a Python wrapper for IgBLAST v1.9, using IMGT germline references to assign V/J genes and CDR3. Reads with weak V/J assignments (E-value above 1e-6), missing CDR3, stop codons, out-of-frame junctions, or ambiguous translated residues were removed. V3J clonotypes were defined as sequences sharing an identical inferred V gene, J gene, and CDR3 amino acid sequence. To compute the percentage overlap between repertoires, the number of shared unique clonotypes was divided by the size of the smaller repertoire. Richness of each repertoire was evaluated using RTK rarefaction, the Chao1 estimator, and Recon v2.1 estimates of unobserved clonotypes. Generation probabilities for all TCRbeta clonotypes obtained by the gDNA method from a handful of donors were computed using OLGA. Sourced from immuneACCESS, this table was stored by TCRdb with only in-frame sequences that have V and J called. A share of the clones is absent; for the studies checked, an unresolved V gene accounts for under half, and the remainder has no known explanation. That table furnishes V, J and clone size, whereas the DNA furnished D and trimming. This sample has 2 million to 2.5 million clones in its table, and roughly 95% of those were observed once. Roughly 0.13% of the sample comes from the top ten.

Of note for this clone: The clone's antigen remains unknown. It has no much larger one-base neighbor in the sample; base qualities were not kept.

Recombination joined TRBV2 with TRBJ2-7; the D segment might be TRBD1 or TRBD2, since each matches 5 bases. Sequencing input: naive CD4+ T cells sorted from blood. The sample's cell subset or site label, in plain terms: CD45RA+ positively selected. The receptor's source is a man aged 18 to 30 in good health. Read as DNA, the sequence is TGTGCCACTGGGACGGAGACCTACGAGCAGTACTTC. The resulting protein is CATGTETYEQYF.